This T cell receptor (beta chain) emerged from a study of blood T cell repertoires in COVID-19. This table comes from immunoSEQ multiplex PCR, and its TCRdb copy is limited to in-frame clones, with some not included. The sample yields tens of thousands of clones, under 85% seen once. CDR3 length: 17 amino acids. From germline, CDR1 is KGHSH and CDR2 LQKENI. The J segment lost 4 bases and the V segment lost 0 bases, leaving 9 bases of the junction unmatched. The rearrangement joins TRBV18 to TRBJ2-7; 10 bases line up with TRBD1. Sequencing input: peripheral blood. This TCR was sampled from a human donor in a cohort sampled during active COVID-19. CDR3 sequence (DNA): TGTGCCAGCTCACCACCGCGGGGGGACAGGGGTCATTACGAGCAGTACTTC. Its protein is CASSPPRGDRGHYEQYF.